The 28 T cell receptor beta chains in this list originate from one sample, sequenced in a study of blood T cell repertoires in COVID-19. The table came from immunoSEQ multiplex PCR; TCRdb's copy has only in-frame clones and leaves some out. The sample consists of 310,000 or so clones, more than 75% of them appearing once. Sequenced: peripheral blood. The receptors were sampled from a woman between 45 and 60 years old with active or convalescent COVID-19.

V is TRBV18 and J is TRBJ2-7; 8 nucleotides agree with TRBD2. This CDR3 spans 12 amino acids. Per germline, CDR1 KGHSH and CDR2 LQKENI. J gave up 6 bases and V 3 bases, and 1 base lay outside the gene matches. The CDR3 DNA reads TGTGCCAGCTCACCTCTAGCGGGCGAGCAGTACTTC. It codes for CASSPLAGEQYF. The full variable domain, with the rest looked up from reference TRBV18 and TRBJ2-7, is NAGVMQNPRHLVRRRGQEARLRCSPMKGHSHVYWYRQLPEEGLKFMVYLQKENIIDESGMPKERFSAEFPKEGPSILRIQQVVRGDSAAYFCASSPLAGEQYFGPGTRLTVT.

This chain uses TRBV15 with TRBJ1-1; 8 bases fit TRBD1. The CDR3 spans 16 residues. Trimming removed 2 bases from V and 4 bases from J; junction bases left unmatched: 9. Germline V gene data show CDR1 as LNHNV and CDR2 as YYDKDF (reference sequence). CDR3 DNA sequence: TGTGCCACCAGCAGACCAACCCGGACAGGGTCCACTGAAGCTTTCTTT. Encoded protein: CATSRPTRTGSTEAFF.

The chain combines TRBV6-6 with TRBJ1-1; D remains unclear. V shed 7 bases and J shed 1 base, with 13 bases lying between them. Germline values: CDR1 MNHNY, CDR2 SVGAGI (reference sequence). This CDR3 is built from 14 residues. The CDR3 protein is CASIAPFRNTEAFF. DNA of the CDR3: TGTGCCAGCATCGCCCCCTTCAGGAACACTGAAGCTTTCTTT.

This clone appeared once. The J gene is TRBJ2-2, the V gene TRBV2; 11 bases fit TRBD1. J was trimmed by 5 bases and V by 8 bases; bases with no gene match: 7. CDR1 and CDR2 (germline): SNHLY, FYNNEI. CDR3 length equals 15 residues. This chain's CDR3 is CASGGQGVSTGELFF. The CDR3 region has the DNA TGTGCCAGCGGGGGACAGGGGGTTTCTACCGGGGAGCTGTTTTTT.

This sequence joins TRBV21-1 and TRBJ1-5. TRBV21-1 is designated a pseudogene. This CDR3 is built from 16 residues. For the CDR3, the DNA is TGTGCCAGCAGCCTTCCGGGGGTAATTAGCAATCAGCCCCAGCATTTT. It is translated as CASSLPGVISNQPQHF.

The chain uses TRBV6-5 and TRBJ1-3; 9 nucleotides match TRBD1. J lost 1 base, V lost 2 bases, and 3 bases had no gene match. Per germline, CDR1 MNHEY and CDR2 SVGAGI. The CDR3 runs 16 residues. The CDR3 DNA sequence: TGTGCCAGCAGTTACGAAGGGACAGGGTCTGGAAACACCATATATTTT. As protein: CASSYEGTGSGNTIYF.

The chain recombines TRBV7-2 with TRBJ1-5; D unclear. The germline V and J ends were trimmed by 5 bases and 4 bases, with 9 bases remaining between them. Per germline, CDR1 SGHTA and CDR2 FQGNSA. The CDR3 covers 13 residues. The CDR3 reads CASSVQWNQPQHF. CDR3 nucleotide sequence: TGTGCCAGCAGCGTCCAGTGGAATCAGCCCCAGCATTTT.

The rearrangement links TRBV7-9 to TRBJ1-3; tentatively, D is TRBD1 (6 bases). The CDR3 spans 13 residues. Germline V gene sequence: CDR1 SEHNR, CDR2 FQNEAQ (reference sequence). Trimming pared 5 bases from V and 9 bases from J, leaving 14 bases between. The CDR3 loop is CASSLLQGSTIYF. The CDR3 nucleotides read TGTGCCAGCAGCCTTTTACAGGGCTCCACCATATATTTT.

The chain links TRBV7-9 to TRBJ1-1; no definite D call. Germline V CDR1 and CDR2: SEHNR, FQNEAQ (reference sequence). The CDR3 spans 16 residues. The V gene lost 2 bases and the J gene lost 4 bases, with 17 bases spanning the gap. The CDR3 sequence is CASSLSGFRGGTEAFF. The CDR3 DNA reads as TGTGCCAGCAGCTTATCTGGATTTCGAGGTGGCACTGAAGCTTTCTTT.

This sequence joins TRBV7-3 and TRBJ2-2; 11 nucleotides align to TRBD1. The length of the CDR3 is 15 residues. CDR1 and CDR2 from the germline V gene are SGHTA and FQGTGA. The V gene end was trimmed by 5 bases and the J gene end by 6 bases; junction bases not matched to a gene: 5. In DNA form, the CDR3 reads TGTGCCAGCAGCACCGGACAGGGGGCGTCCGGGGAGCTGTTTTTT. It specifies CASSTGQGASGELFF.

The chain employs TRBV27 and TRBJ1-2; D is perhaps TRBD1 (6 bases). From germline, CDR1 is MNHEY and CDR2 SMNVEV (reference sequence). Trimming pared 1 base from V and 4 bases from J, leaving 19 bases between. This CDR3 region has 17 residues. Here the CDR3 DNA reads TGTGCCAGCAGTTTATTAGGGGCGGGGGGCCTACCCTATGGCTACACCTTC. It yields the protein CASSLLGAGGLPYGYTF.

The V gene is TRBV3-1 (or the pseudogene TRBV3-2), the J gene TRBJ2-5; no definite D call. CDR3 length: 18 residues. The V gene's germline CDR1 is LGHDT and CDR2 YNNKEL (reference sequence). V was clipped by 0 bases and J by 3 bases, with 20 bases between them. The CDR3 nucleotides are TGTGCCAGCAGCCAAGATCTGTCGAGCGCGTGCCTTAAAGAGACCCAGTACTTC. This codes for CASSQDLSSACLKETQYF.

The chain links TRBV19 to TRBJ1-4; 7 bases line up with TRBD1. This CDR3 is 14 amino acids long. Germline CDR1 reads LNHDA; CDR2 reads SQIVND (reference sequence). The V segment lost 3 bases and the J segment 4 bases; nucleotides outside the gene matches: 2. CDR3 in DNA: TGTGCCAGTAGTATGGCAGGGGGTAATGAAAAACTGTTTTTT. Translated, it gives CASSMAGGNEKLFF.

This chain connects TRBV9 to TRBJ2-2; possible D gene TRBD1, 5 bases. CDR1 is SGDLS and CDR2 is YYNGEE in the germline V gene. This CDR3 contains 15 residues. V lost 2 bases and J 3 bases, leaving 11 bases between the germline ends. CDR3 nucleotide sequence: TGTGCCAGCAGCGTGAGACAGACGTACACCGGGGAGCTGTTTTTT. Encoded protein: CASSVRQTYTGELFF.

The rearrangement uses TRBV18 and TRBJ1-1; 7 nucleotides align to TRBD1. The junction had 24 bases not matched to a gene; V was cut back by 8 bases and J by 0 bases. Per the germline V gene, CDR1 is KGHSH and CDR2 is LQKENI. The CDR3 runs to 20 residues. The CDR3 here is CASPPLHRGAGLLMNTEAFF. CDR3 nucleotide sequence: TGTGCCAGCCCCCCACTCCACAGGGGCGCAGGATTGTTGATGAACACTGAAGCTTTCTTT.

This chain links TRBV11-2 with TRBJ1-3, with D tentatively TRBD1 (5 bases). The CDR3 length is 16 residues. CDR1 and CDR2 (germline): SGHAT, FQNNGV. Trimming removed 1 base from V and 7 bases from J, with 17 bases in between. In DNA, the CDR3 is TGTGCCAGCAGCTTAGTACATCAGGGTCTGAGGAACACCATATATTTT. Amino acids: CASSLVHQGLRNTIYF.

This clone has a handful of counts. V is TRBV30 and J is TRBJ2-2; 8 nucleotides align to TRBD2. Germline-derived CDR1 and CDR2 are GTSNPN and SVGIG (reference sequence). After removal of 5 bases from V and 4 bases from J, the junction contained 9 bases not matched to a gene. The CDR3 spans 15 residues. This chain's CDR3 is CAWDVSGSFTGELFF. The CDR3, as DNA: TGTGCCTGGGACGTCAGCGGGAGTTTCACCGGGGAGCTGTTTTTT. The full variable domain, with the rest looked up from reference TRBV30 and TRBJ2-2, is SQTIHQWPATLVQPVGSPLSLECTVEGTSNPNLYWYRQAAGRGLQLLFYSVGIGQISSEVPQNLSASRPQDRQFILSSKKLLLSDSGFYLCAWDVSGSFTGELFFGEGSRLTVL.

The chain carries TRBV4-1 and TRBJ2-7, with 15 bases fitting TRBD2. Germline loops: CDR1 MGHRA, CDR2 YSYEKL. This CDR3 is 18 amino acids long. J lost 1 base, V lost 3 bases, and 7 bases had no gene match. This chain's CDR3 is CASSQIPGLAGGSYEQYF. For the CDR3, the DNA is TGCGCCAGCAGCCAGATCCCGGGACTAGCGGGGGGTTCCTACGAGCAGTACTTC.

V and J are TRBV20-1 and TRBJ2-7; 8 bases fit TRBD2. V dropped 3 bases and J dropped 3; count of bases not matched to a gene: 7. In germline, CDR1 is DFQATT, CDR2 SNEGSKA (reference sequence). The CDR3 totals 14 residues. The CDR3 here is CSASSTSGHYEQYF. CDR3 bases: TGCAGTGCTAGTAGTACTAGCGGACACTACGAGCAGTACTTC.

V and J are TRBV5-1 and TRBJ2-6; D perhaps matches TRBD1 (5 bases). V lost 0 bases and J 3 bases, leaving 19 bases between the germline ends. CDR1 is SGHRS, CDR2 YFSETQ, per germline. The CDR3 runs 19 residues. CDR3 region: CASSLGQPKPGIGANVLTF. The CDR3 bases are TGCGCCAGCAGCTTGGGTCAACCCAAGCCAGGGATTGGGGCCAACGTCCTGACTTTC.

In its sample, this clone was seen once. The V call is TRBV12-3 or TRBV12-4, the J call TRBJ1-4; D unresolved. The ends were cut back, 1 base at V and 7 bases at J, with 7 bases in the middle. This CDR3 is built from 13 residues. CDR3 DNA sequence: TGTGCCAGCAGTTTAGGGTCAGGTGAAAAACTGTTTTTT. This encodes CASSLGSGEKLFF.

With regard to this clone: The junction departs from the called germline gene at one end, perhaps through a read error. The rearrangement joins TRBV6-5 to TRBJ2-5; 11 nucleotides align to TRBD2. This CDR3 comprises 15 residues. CDR1 MNHEY and CDR2 SVGAGI come from the germline V gene. In DNA form, the CDR3 reads TGTGCCAGCAGTAGAGAACGCGGGACTAGCGGCTCCTTAGACTTC. Amino acids: CASSRERGTSGSLDF.

Here the CDR3 reads CASSILTGYQPQHF. CDR3 coding DNA: TGTGCCAGTAGTATATTGACGGGATATCAGCCCCAGCATTTT. The chain is built from TRBV19 and TRBJ1-5; D not certain. V was trimmed by 2 bases and J by 5 bases, leaving 10 bases between them. From germline, CDR1 is LNHDA and CDR2 SQIVND (reference sequence). This CDR3 spans 14 amino acids.

J is TRBJ1-4 and V is TRBV3-1 (or the pseudogene TRBV3-2), with D possibly matching TRBD1 (6 bases). CDR1 and CDR2 (germline): LGHDT, YNNKEL (reference sequence). The CDR3 sequence is 14 residues long. The germline V and J ends were trimmed by 4 bases and 7 bases, with 13 bases remaining between them. The CDR3 sequence is CASSPIRDTEKLFF. CDR3 in DNA: TGTGCCAGCAGCCCCATTCGGGACACTGAAAAACTGTTTTTT.

The V call is TRBV6-2 or TRBV6-3, the J call TRBJ2-5; D might be TRBD1 (5 bases). The CDR3 spans 13 residues. The V and J ends lost 2 bases and 1 base respectively, with 5 bases between them. Germline CDR1 MNHEY, CDR2 SVGEGT. CDR3 sequence: CASSYGAQETQYF. CDR3 DNA sequence: TGTGCCAGCAGTTACGGGGCCCAAGAGACCCAGTACTTC.

This sequence joins TRBV5-1 and TRBJ2-2; tentatively, D is TRBD1 (6 bases). V was trimmed by 0 bases and J by 3 bases, leaving 15 bases between them. Germline CDR1 and CDR2: SGHRS and YFSETQ. This CDR3 spans 17 amino acids. CDR3 protein: CASSLDYNRAHTGELFF. CDR3 nucleotides: TGCGCCAGCAGCTTGGATTATAACAGGGCGCACACCGGGGAGCTGTTTTTT.

The chain carries TRBV19 and TRBJ2-6, with 7 nucleotides matching TRBD1. The V and J ends lost 4 bases and 4 bases, in that order; junction bases with no gene match: 16. The CDR3 is made up of 19 amino acids. Germline loops: CDR1 LNHDA, CDR2 SQIVND (reference sequence). Written as DNA, the CDR3 is TGTGCCAGTAGTAACTTATGGGGACAGCACGGCTACGGGGCCAACGTCCTGACTTTC. Its translation is CASSNLWGQHGYGANVLTF.

This clone was observed a single time. The rearrangement uses TRBV2 and TRBJ1-2; D unresolved. The CDR3 runs to 14 residues. The V and J ends lost 0 bases and 0 bases respectively, with 5 bases between them. Per the germline V gene, CDR1 is SNHLY and CDR2 is FYNNEI. CDR3 sequence reads: CASSEATANYGYTF. The DNA for the CDR3 is TGTGCCAGCAGTGAAGCCACAGCTAACTATGGCTACACCTTC.